This TCR beta chain was sequenced for a study of breast tumors, draining lymph nodes, adjacent tissues. Findings and caveats of the study: That most tumor T cells come from lymph nodes remained unproven. Luminal-like breast cancer showed significantly greater tumor-nontumor repertoire similarity than basal-like breast cancer did. Compared with lymph nodes, tumors were less diverse; compared with nontumor tissue, more. Data fit most tumor T cells coming from lymph node, expanding in tumor.

As concerns this clonotype: Its antigen is not known.

TCRdb processed the multiplex PCR reads anew with MiXCR; each CDR3 protein has one entry. Of tens of thousands of distinct CDR3 sequences in the sample, 64% are singletons; the top ten hold 15% to 20%. V shed 2 bases, J shed 0 bases, and the junction held 7 bases outside the gene matches. This CDR3 has 16 amino acids. Germline values: CDR1 DFQATT, CDR2 SNEGSKA (reference sequence). The material sequenced was tumor-adjacent breast tissue. The V call is TRBV20-1, the J call TRBJ1-3; TRBD1 matches at 7 bases. This TCR came from a female donor with breast cancer. Some clones in this sample may be carry-over from other donors' samples. Written as DNA, the CDR3 is TGCAGTGCTAGAAAACAGGGGTTATTCTCTGGAAACACCATATATTTT. Amino acids: CSARKQGLFSGNTIYF.